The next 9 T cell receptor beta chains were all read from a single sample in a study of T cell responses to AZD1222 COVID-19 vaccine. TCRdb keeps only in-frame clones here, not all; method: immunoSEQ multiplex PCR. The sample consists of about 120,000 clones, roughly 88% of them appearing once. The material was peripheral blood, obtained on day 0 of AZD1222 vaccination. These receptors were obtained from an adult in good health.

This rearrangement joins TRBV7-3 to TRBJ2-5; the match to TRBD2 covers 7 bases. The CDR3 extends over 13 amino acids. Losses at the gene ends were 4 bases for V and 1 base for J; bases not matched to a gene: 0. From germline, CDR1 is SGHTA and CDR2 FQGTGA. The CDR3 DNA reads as TGTGCCAGCAGCTCGGGGGGCCAAGAGACCCAGTACTTC. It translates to CASSSGGQETQYF.

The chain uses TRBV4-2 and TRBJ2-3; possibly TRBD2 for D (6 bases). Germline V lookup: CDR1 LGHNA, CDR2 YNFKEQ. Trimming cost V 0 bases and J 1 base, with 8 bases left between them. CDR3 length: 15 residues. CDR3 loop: CASSQDPGGTDTQYF. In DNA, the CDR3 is TGTGCCAGCAGCCAAGATCCGGGGGGCACAGATACGCAGTATTTT.

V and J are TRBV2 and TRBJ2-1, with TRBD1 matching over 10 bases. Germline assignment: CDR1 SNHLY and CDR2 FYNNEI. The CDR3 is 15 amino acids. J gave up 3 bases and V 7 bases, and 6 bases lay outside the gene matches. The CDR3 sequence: CASTPWTGGYNEQFF. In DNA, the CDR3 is TGTGCCAGCACTCCGTGGACAGGGGGCTACAATGAGCAGTTCTTC.

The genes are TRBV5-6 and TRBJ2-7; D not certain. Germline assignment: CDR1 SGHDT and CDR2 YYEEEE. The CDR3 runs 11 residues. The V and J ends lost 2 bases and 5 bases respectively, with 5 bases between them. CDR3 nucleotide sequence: TGTGCCAGCAGCTTCGTAGACGAGCAGTACTTC. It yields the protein CASSFVDEQYF.

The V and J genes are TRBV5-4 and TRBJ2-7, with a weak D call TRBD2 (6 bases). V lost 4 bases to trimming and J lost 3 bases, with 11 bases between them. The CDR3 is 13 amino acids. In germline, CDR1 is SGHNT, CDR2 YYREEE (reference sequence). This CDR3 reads CASSLGGYYEQYF. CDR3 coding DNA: TGTGCCAGCAGCCTCGGGGGATACTACGAGCAGTACTTC.

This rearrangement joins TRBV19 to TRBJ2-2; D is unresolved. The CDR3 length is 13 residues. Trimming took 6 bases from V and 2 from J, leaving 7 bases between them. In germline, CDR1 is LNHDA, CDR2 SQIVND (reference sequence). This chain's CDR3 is CASSGTNTGELFF. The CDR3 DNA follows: TGTGCCAGTAGCGGAACTAACACCGGGGAGCTGTTTTTT. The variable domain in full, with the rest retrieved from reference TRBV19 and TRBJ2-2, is DGGITQSPKYLFRKEGQNVTLSCEQNLNHDAMYWYRQDPGQGLRLIYYSQIVNDFQKGDIAEGYSVSREKKESFPLTVTSAQKNPTAFYLCASSGTNTGELFFGEGSRLTVL.

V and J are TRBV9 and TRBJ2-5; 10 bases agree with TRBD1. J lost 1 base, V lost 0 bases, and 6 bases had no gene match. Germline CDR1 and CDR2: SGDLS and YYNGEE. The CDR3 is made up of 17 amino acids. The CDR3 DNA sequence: TGTGCCAGCAGCGTAGGACAGGGGGCGCCGAGCCAAGAGACCCAGTACTTC. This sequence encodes CASSVGQGAPSQETQYF.

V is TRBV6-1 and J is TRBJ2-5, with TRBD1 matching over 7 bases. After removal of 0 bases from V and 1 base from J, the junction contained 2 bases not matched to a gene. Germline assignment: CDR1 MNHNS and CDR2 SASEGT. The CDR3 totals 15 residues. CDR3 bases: TGTGCCAGCAGTGAAGCCACAGGGGCCCAAGAGACCCAGTACTTC. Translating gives CASSEATGAQETQYF.

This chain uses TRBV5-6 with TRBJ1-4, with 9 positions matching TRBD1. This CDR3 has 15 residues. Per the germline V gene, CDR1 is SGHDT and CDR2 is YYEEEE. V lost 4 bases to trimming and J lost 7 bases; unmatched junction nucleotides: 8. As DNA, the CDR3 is TGTGCCAGCAGCAGGTGGACAGGGGAGTCTGAAAAACTGTTTTTT. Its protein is CASSRWTGESEKLFF.